The 24 T cell receptor beta chains in this list originate from one sample, sequenced in a study of cytomegalovirus exposure and HLA in healthy donors. Primers included in the PCR were 60 Vbeta and 13 Jbeta primers. Profiling relied on immunoSEQ multiplex PCR, and the TCRdb table lists in-frame clones only, not all of them. The profile shows 220,000 or so clones, roughly 70% of them singletons. Sequenced input: PBMCs. Receptor source: a young woman in good health and CMV-seronegative.

This chain connects TRBV6-5 to TRBJ1-2; D is undetermined. The CDR3 has 15 residues. Germline-derived CDR1 and CDR2 are MNHEY and SVGAGI. Trimming took off 2 bases at V and 5 bases at J, with 15 bases between the two ends. The CDR3 spells CASSYRYSRPYGYTF. CDR3 DNA: TGTGCCAGCAGTTACCGCTACAGCAGGCCATATGGCTACACCTTC.

The rearrangement joins TRBV30 to TRBJ2-3; 7 bases match TRBD2. Unmatched junction bases numbered 7, after V lost 0 bases and J lost 7 bases. CDR3 length equals 14 residues. CDR1 GTSNPN and CDR2 SVGIG come from the germline V gene (reference sequence). CDR3 DNA: TGTGCCTGGAGTGTAGCGGGGTTTGAGAATACGCAGTATTTT. As protein: CAWSVAGFENTQYF.

In its sample, this clone was seen a few times. The chain recombines TRBV14 with TRBJ2-3; D perhaps matches TRBD1 (5 bases). Trimming pared 0 bases from V and 4 bases from J, leaving 14 bases between. There are 16 residues in the CDR3. Germline values: CDR1 SGHDN, CDR2 FVKESK. The CDR3 DNA is TGTGCCAGCAGCCAAGATTTGAAGGGGCACGCAGATACGCAGTATTTT. As protein: CASSQDLKGHADTQYF.

The chain combines TRBV2 with TRBJ2-3; 8 bases fit TRBD2. V was clipped by 7 bases and J by 1 base; unmatched bases: 1. CDR3 length equals 13 residues. Per the germline V gene, CDR1 is SNHLY and CDR2 is FYNNEI. The CDR3 DNA reads TGTGCCAGCATTAGCGGGGGCACAGATACGCAGTATTTT. It codes for CASISGGTDTQYF. The entire variable domain, with the rest obtained from reference TRBV2 and TRBJ2-3, is as follows: EPEVTQTPSHQVTQMGQEVILRCVPISNHLYFYWYRQILGQKVEFLVSFYNNEISEKSEIFDDQFSVERPDGSNFTLKIRSTKLEDSAMYFCASISGGTDTQYFGPGTRLTVL.

This chain links TRBV5-4 with TRBJ2-1; a possible D gene is TRBD1 (6 bases). Trimming stripped 3 bases from V and 9 bases from J, with 13 bases between. The CDR3 consists of 13 residues. Per the germline V gene, CDR1 is SGHNT and CDR2 is YYREEE (reference sequence). Written as DNA, the CDR3 is TGTGCCAGCAGCTCAATAGACAGGCGTGAGCAGTTCTTC. It codes for CASSSIDRREQFF.

This clone was observed a handful of times. The chain uses TRBV9 and TRBJ2-7; TRBD1 matches at 8 bases. Trimming at V came to 1 base and at J to 4 bases, leaving 1 base not matched to a gene. CDR1 is SGDLS and CDR2 is YYNGEE in the germline V gene. The CDR3 contains 13 residues. This CDR3 reads CASSVTGGYEQYF. The CDR3 region has the DNA TGTGCCAGCAGCGTAACAGGGGGTTACGAGCAGTACTTC.

The chain is built from TRBV11-3 and TRBJ2-7, with 7 nucleotides matching TRBD2. This CDR3 has 13 amino acids. Trimming removed 3 bases from V and 3 bases from J; junction bases left unmatched: 2. The germline CDR1 and CDR2 sequences are SGHNT and YENEEA. The CDR3 bases are TGTGCCAGCAGCTTTAGCGGGTACTACGAGCAGTACTTC. Its protein product is CASSFSGYYEQYF.

This clone was observed a few times. CDR3 bases: TGTGCCAGCAGCATTCCTGCGGGGGGATACACAGATACGCAGTATTTT. Translated, it gives CASSIPAGGYTDTQYF. V usage is TRBV9 and J usage is TRBJ2-3, with TRBD2 identical over 8 bases. Germline CDR1 SGDLS, CDR2 YYNGEE. The V and J ends lost 4 bases and 2 bases, in that order; junction bases with no gene match: 9. This CDR3 has 16 amino acids.

V is TRBV30 and J is TRBJ1-2, with 12 bases identical to TRBD1. There are 18 residues in the CDR3. Losses at the gene ends were 1 base for V and 1 base for J; bases not matched to a gene: 10. Germline V CDR1 and CDR2: GTSNPN, SVGIG (reference sequence). CDR3 sequence reads: CAWSGGTGGRTHNYGYTF. CDR3 in DNA: TGTGCCTGGAGTGGGGGGACAGGGGGCCGAACCCATAACTATGGCTACACCTTC. Complete variable domain (other parts from reference TRBV30 and TRBJ1-2): SQTIHQWPATLVQPVGSPLSLECTVEGTSNPNLYWYRQAAGRGLQLLFYSVGIGQISSEVPQNLSASRPQDRQFILSSKKLLLSDSGFYLCAWSGGTGGRTHNYGYTFGSGTRLTVV.

The DNA of the CDR3 is TGCAGCGTTGAAACAGGGCTTTTGGGCACCGGGGAGCTGTTTTTT. Its protein is CSVETGLLGTGELFF. The gene calls are TRBV29-1 and TRBJ2-2; D may be TRBD1 (6 bases). The CDR3 has 15 amino acids. In germline, CDR1 is SQVTM, CDR2 ANQGSEA. The V gene lost 2 bases and the J gene lost 4 bases, with 14 bases spanning the gap.

The rearrangement links TRBV27 to TRBJ2-3; 8 bases are a match to TRBD1. Trimming took 6 bases from V and 14 from J; bases not matched to a gene: 10. Germline V gene sequence: CDR1 MNHEY, CDR2 SMNVEV (reference sequence). This CDR3 is built from 12 residues. The CDR3 reads CASRDGTGVWYF. The CDR3 DNA is TGTGCCAGCAGGGATGGGACAGGAGTTTGGTATTTT.

CDR3 in DNA: TGTGCCAGCAGTTACCCACTAGCGAGTGTACAAGAGACCCAGTACTTC. Amino acid sequence: CASSYPLASVQETQYF. The gene calls are TRBV6-5 and TRBJ2-5, with 7 bases fitting TRBD2. Germline V lookup: CDR1 MNHEY, CDR2 SVGAGI. V shed 2 bases, J shed 2 bases, and the junction held 8 bases outside the gene matches. This CDR3 contains 16 residues.

The chain links TRBV10-1 to TRBJ2-5, with D perhaps matching TRBD2 (5 bases). The CDR3 runs to 13 residues. Germline V gives CDR1 WNHNN, CDR2 SYGVQD (reference sequence). The V end lost 6 bases, the J end lost 2 bases, and 10 bases lay between the germline ends. DNA of the CDR3: TGCGCCAGCAGCCTCGGGATTCAAGAGACCCAGTACTTC. Translating it yields CASSLGIQETQYF.

The J gene is TRBJ2-3, the V gene TRBV7-6, with TRBD2 as a possible D gene (6 bases). The length of the CDR3 is 15 residues. V lost 1 base, J lost 1 base, and 9 bases lay in between. Germline V CDR1 and CDR2: SGHVS, FNYEAQ. DNA for the CDR3: TGTGCCAGCAGCTTAGTATCTAGCGGCACAGATACGCAGTATTTT. Translated, it gives CASSLVSSGTDTQYF.

J is TRBJ2-7 and V is TRBV19; TRBD2 might be the D (5 bases). V gave up 4 bases and J gave up 4 bases, with 20 bases separating them. Germline CDR1 LNHDA, CDR2 SQIVND (reference sequence). This CDR3 region has 16 residues. The CDR3 region has the DNA TGTGCCAGTAGTAGATGGATCTCAGGTGGGGAGTACGAGCAGTACTTC. It is translated as CASSRWISGGEYEQYF.

This clone was recorded a few times. The gene calls are TRBV6-1 and TRBJ1-2; a weak D match, TRBD1 (5 bases). Germline lookup yields CDR1 MNHNS and CDR2 SASEGT. The CDR3 contains 14 residues. V was clipped by 1 base and J by 7 bases, with 13 bases between them. Here the CDR3 reads CASSEDVRVGGYTF. Here the CDR3 DNA reads TGTGCCAGCAGTGAAGATGTCAGGGTCGGTGGCTACACCTTC.

This clone has a handful of counts. V usage is TRBV9 and J usage is TRBJ2-1; TRBD2 might be the D (6 bases). The CDR3 has 15 amino acids. The V end lost 4 bases, the J end lost 3 bases, and 14 bases lay between the germline ends. Per the germline V gene, CDR1 is SGDLS and CDR2 is YYNGEE. CDR3 nucleotides: TGTGCCAGCAGCTTGGGACTCAATGGCTACAATGAGCAGTTCTTC. Its protein product is CASSLGLNGYNEQFF.

V and J are TRBV10-1 and TRBJ1-4; 7 bases are a match to TRBD1. With V trimmed by 4 bases and J by 3 bases, 2 bases remained unmatched. The V gene's germline CDR1 is WNHNN and CDR2 SYGVQD (reference sequence). The CDR3 has 14 residues. CDR3 DNA sequence: TGCGCCAGCAGTGTCGGGACAGCTAATGAAAAACTGTTTTTT. Its translation is CASSVGTANEKLFF.

The chain links TRBV5-1 to TRBJ2-6; 7 bases match TRBD1. After removal of 0 bases from V and 0 bases from J, the junction contained 6 bases not matched to a gene. The CDR3 sequence is 18 residues long. Germline V gene data show CDR1 as SGHRS and CDR2 as YFSETQ. This CDR3 reads CASSLEQGLGSGANVLTF. As DNA, the CDR3 is TGCGCCAGCAGCTTGGAACAGGGGCTCGGCTCTGGGGCCAACGTCCTGACTTTC.

This clone came up once. This sequence joins TRBV7-9 and TRBJ1-3; D call uncertain. The CDR3 is made up of 16 amino acids. V lost 1 base to trimming and J lost 6 bases, with 16 bases between them. From germline, CDR1 is SEHNR and CDR2 FQNEAQ (reference sequence). The chain's CDR3 is CASSLVSGRGENTIYF. The CDR3 bases are TGTGCCAGCAGCTTAGTGAGCGGTCGGGGAGAAAACACCATATATTTT.

The rearrangement uses TRBV19 and TRBJ1-1; D gene uncertain. Trimming pared 1 base from V and 1 base from J, leaving 10 bases between. This CDR3 comprises 15 residues. The germline gives CDR1 LNHDA, CDR2 SQIVND (reference sequence). For the CDR3, the DNA is TGTGCCAGTAGTATAGTACTGGCGGGGAACACTGAAGCTTTCTTT. Amino acids: CASSIVLAGNTEAFF.

CDR3 sequence: CASSSYSGPWGNEQFF. The CDR3 DNA reads TGTGCCAGCAGCTCCTATAGCGGCCCTTGGGGCAATGAGCAGTTCTTC. The chain is built from TRBV9 and TRBJ2-1; a weak D match, TRBD2 (6 bases). Trimming shortened V by 4 bases and J by 6 bases, and 20 bases separated the two germline ends. The germline gives CDR1 SGDLS, CDR2 YYNGEE. This CDR3 is built from 16 residues.

This clone was detected only a few times. At one of its ends the junction is not consistent with the germline gene, which may arise from a read error. The chain couples TRBV11-3 to TRBJ2-4; D is perhaps TRBD1 (6 bases). Germline V CDR1 and CDR2: SGHNT, YENEEA. This CDR3 region has 17 residues. CDR3 sequence: CVSSLNNRQDARNIQYF. DNA for the CDR3: TGTGTCAGCAGCTTAAACAATAGACAGGACGCCAGAAACATTCAGTACTTC.

This clone was detected only a few times. The chain recombines TRBV7-6 with TRBJ2-5, with 10 bases aligning to TRBD1. Germline-derived CDR1 and CDR2 are SGHVS and FNYEAQ. This CDR3 spans 16 amino acids. The V segment lost 0 bases and the J segment 5 bases; nucleotides outside the gene matches: 6. The CDR3 region has the DNA TGTGCCAGCAGCTTAGCAGGGACAGGGGTCCCCGAGACCCAGTACTTC. Translating it yields CASSLAGTGVPETQYF.